This TCR beta chain was identified in a study of cytomegalovirus exposure and HLA in healthy donors. Across the whole study: HLA-typed donors were the source of about 85 million unique TCRs, which an early data release held.

13 Jbeta primers and 60 Vbeta primers were used for the PCR. The data were produced by immunoSEQ multiplex PCR, yet TCRdb's version contains in-frame clones alone and is incomplete. The sample holds roughly 180,000 clones, over 80% seen once. V lost 6 bases and J lost 2; bases outside the gene matches: 5. The CDR3 length is 15 residues. The germline V gene encodes CDR1 MNHEY and CDR2 SVGAGI. The chain has TRBV6-5 and TRBJ2-1; the match to TRBD2 covers 9 bases. The TCR comes from a boy younger than 10 in good health and CMV-seronegative. Sequencing input: PBMCs. This CDR3 is CASSRGGAPYNEQFF. Here the CDR3 DNA reads TGTGCCAGCAGCCGCGGGGGGGCCCCCTACAATGAGCAGTTCTTC.